This TCR beta chain appears in the sequencing data of a study of cytomegalovirus exposure and HLA in healthy donors. The CDR3 is made up of 16 amino acids. Losses at the gene ends were 3 bases for V and 8 bases for J; bases not matched to a gene: 16. Germline loops: CDR1 SGHDT, CDR2 YYEEEE. The PCR used 60 Vbeta and 13 Jbeta primers. Using immunoSEQ multiplex PCR, the repertoire was profiled, and TCRdb retains in-frame clones only, with some absent. The sample shows 150,000 to 200,000 clones, more than 60% of them seen only once. The source material was PBMCs. This TCR was sampled from a female donor in good health and CMV-seronegative. This chain links TRBV5-6 with TRBJ2-5; 7 bases are shared with TRBD1. The CDR3 region is CASSYRAQGFEETQYF. The CDR3 DNA follows: TGTGCCAGCAGCTACCGGGCACAGGGGTTCGAGGAAACCCAGTACTTC.